This TCR beta chain originates from a study of CD8 T cells in ankylosing spondylitis. This clonotype was seen more than once but under ten times. TCRdb reprocessed the 5' RACE reads via MiXCR and lists one record per CDR3 protein. The sample gives hundreds of thousands of distinct CDR3 sequences, roughly 8% of which show up once; 4.8% is in the top ten. The V and J ends lost 4 bases and 5 bases, in that order; junction bases with no gene match: 2. From germline, CDR1 is SGHRS and CDR2 YFSETQ. This CDR3 has 12 residues. Sequenced input: blood, either unsorted or a sorted T cell fraction (not recorded which). The clonotype comes from a female donor with ankylosing spondylitis or in good health (not recorded which). V usage is TRBV5-1 and J usage is TRBJ2-5; 7 bases are shared with TRBD1. The CDR3 sequence is CASSIRGETQYF. CDR3 nucleotides: TGCGCCAGCAGCATCAGGGGGGAGACCCAGTACTTC.